This TCR beta chain was sequenced in a study of tumor and adjacent non-tumor tissue in lung cancer. For the study at large: Aged roughly 30 to 76 years, patients included nine to eleven men and 5 women with stage I to III disease. On average, productive TCRbeta reads reached about 4.17 million per sample. Study-wide findings and caveats: Compared with tumor, normal lung showed significantly lower TCR diversity. Shorter survival was associated with higher TCR diversity in tumors.

Turning to this clonotype: Its antigen remains unknown. This may stem from a read error, because a much larger clone lies one nucleotide away.

The template was RNA from unsorted bulk tissue. A modified ARM-PCR protocol with three rounds of nested PCR amplified TCRbeta. TCRdb ran MiXCR on the multiplex PCR reads and lists one entry per CDR3 protein. Found here are 65,000 to 90,000 distinct CDR3 sequences, under 70% of them singletons; the top ten hold roughly 12%. The length of the CDR3 is 11 residues. V was clipped by 4 bases and J by 1 base, with 4 bases between them. The germline V gene encodes CDR1 DFQATT and CDR2 SNEGSKA (reference sequence). This receptor was taken from a woman aged 65 to 85 with non-small cell lung cancer. V and J are TRBV20-1 and TRBJ1-1; no definite D call. Sequencing input: lung tumor tissue. The CDR3 DNA is TGCAGTGCTACACAGAACACTGAAGCTTTCTTT. Protein sequence: CSATQNTEAFF.